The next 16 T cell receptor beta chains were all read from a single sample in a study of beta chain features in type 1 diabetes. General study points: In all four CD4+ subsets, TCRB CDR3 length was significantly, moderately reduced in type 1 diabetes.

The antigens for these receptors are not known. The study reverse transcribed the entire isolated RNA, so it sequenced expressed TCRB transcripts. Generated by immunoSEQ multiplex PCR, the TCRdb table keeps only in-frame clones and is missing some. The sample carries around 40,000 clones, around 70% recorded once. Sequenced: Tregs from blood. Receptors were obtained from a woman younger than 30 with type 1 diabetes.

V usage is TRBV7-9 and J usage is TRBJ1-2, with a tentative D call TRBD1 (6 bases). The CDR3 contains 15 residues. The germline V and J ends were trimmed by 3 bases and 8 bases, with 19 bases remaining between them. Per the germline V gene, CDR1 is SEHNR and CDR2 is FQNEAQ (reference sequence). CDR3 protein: CASSFSARGQRGYTF. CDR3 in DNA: TGTGCCAGCAGCTTTTCGGCCCGAGGACAGAGAGGCTACACCTTC. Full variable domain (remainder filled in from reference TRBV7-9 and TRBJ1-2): DTGVSQNPRHKITKRGQNVTFRCDPISEHNRLYWYRQTLGQGPEFLTYFQNEAQLEKSRLLSDRFSAERPKGSFSTLEIQRTEQGDSAMYLCASSFSARGQRGYTFGSGTRLTVV.

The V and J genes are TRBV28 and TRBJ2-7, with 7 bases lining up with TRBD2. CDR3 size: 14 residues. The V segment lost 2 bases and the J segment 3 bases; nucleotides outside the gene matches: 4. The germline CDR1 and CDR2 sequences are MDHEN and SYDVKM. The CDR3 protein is CASSLAGEYYEQYF. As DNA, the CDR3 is TGTGCCAGCAGTTTAGCGGGAGAATACTACGAGCAGTACTTC.

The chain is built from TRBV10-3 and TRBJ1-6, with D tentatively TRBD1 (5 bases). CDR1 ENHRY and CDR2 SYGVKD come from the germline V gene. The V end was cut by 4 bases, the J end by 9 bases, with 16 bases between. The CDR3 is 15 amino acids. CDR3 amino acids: CAISGWGDRGSPLHF. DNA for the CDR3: TGTGCCATCAGTGGTTGGGGGGATCGTGGTTCACCCCTCCACTTT.

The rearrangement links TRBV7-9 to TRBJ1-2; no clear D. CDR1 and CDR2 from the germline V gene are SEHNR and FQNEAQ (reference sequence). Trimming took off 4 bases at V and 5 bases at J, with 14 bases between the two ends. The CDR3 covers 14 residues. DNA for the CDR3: TGTGCCAGCAGCTCGGACGGAGGATGGTATGGCTACACCTTC. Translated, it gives CASSSDGGWYGYTF.

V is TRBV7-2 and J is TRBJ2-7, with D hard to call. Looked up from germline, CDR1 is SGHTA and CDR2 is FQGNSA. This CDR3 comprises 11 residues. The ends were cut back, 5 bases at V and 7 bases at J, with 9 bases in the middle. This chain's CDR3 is CASSRWREQYF. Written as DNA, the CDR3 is TGTGCCAGCAGCCGGTGGAGAGAGCAGTACTTC.

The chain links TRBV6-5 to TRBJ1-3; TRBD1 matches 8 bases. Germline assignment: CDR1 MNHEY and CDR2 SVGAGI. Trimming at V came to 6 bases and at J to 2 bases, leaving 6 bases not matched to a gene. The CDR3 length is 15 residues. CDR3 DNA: TGTGCCAGCAGCGGACAGGGCCTCGCTGGAAACACCATATATTTT. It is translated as CASSGQGLAGNTIYF.

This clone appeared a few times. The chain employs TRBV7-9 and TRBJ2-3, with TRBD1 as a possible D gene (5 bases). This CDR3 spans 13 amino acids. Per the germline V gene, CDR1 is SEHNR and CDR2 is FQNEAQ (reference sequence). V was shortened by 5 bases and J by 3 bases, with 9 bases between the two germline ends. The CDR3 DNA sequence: TGTGCCAGCAGCATCAGACAGACAGATACGCAGTATTTT. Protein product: CASSIRQTDTQYF.

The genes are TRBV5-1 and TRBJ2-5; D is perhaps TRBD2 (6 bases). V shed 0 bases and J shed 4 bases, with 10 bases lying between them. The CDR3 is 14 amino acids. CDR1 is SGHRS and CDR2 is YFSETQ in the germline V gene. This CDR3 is CASSLVGGPETQYF. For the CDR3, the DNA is TGCGCCAGCAGCTTGGTGGGGGGTCCAGAGACCCAGTACTTC. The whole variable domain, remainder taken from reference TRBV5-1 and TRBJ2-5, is KAGVTQTPRYLIKTRGQQVTLSCSPISGHRSVSWYQQTPGQGLQFLFEYFSETQRNKGNFPGRFSGRQFSNSRSEMNVSTLELGDSALYLCASSLVGGPETQYFGPGTRLLVL.

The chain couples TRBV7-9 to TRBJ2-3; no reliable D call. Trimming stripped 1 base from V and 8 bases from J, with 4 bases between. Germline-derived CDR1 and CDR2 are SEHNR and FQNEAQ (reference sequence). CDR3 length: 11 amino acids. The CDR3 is CASSLDLTQYF. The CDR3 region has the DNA TGTGCCAGCAGCTTAGATCTTACGCAGTATTTT.

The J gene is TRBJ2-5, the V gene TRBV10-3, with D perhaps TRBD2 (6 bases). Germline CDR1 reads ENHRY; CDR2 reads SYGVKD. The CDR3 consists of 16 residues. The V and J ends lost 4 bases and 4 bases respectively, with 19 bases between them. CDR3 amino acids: CAISAAGRRSGETQYF. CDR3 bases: TGTGCCATCAGTGCGGCGGGACGCCGCTCCGGAGAGACCCAGTACTTC.

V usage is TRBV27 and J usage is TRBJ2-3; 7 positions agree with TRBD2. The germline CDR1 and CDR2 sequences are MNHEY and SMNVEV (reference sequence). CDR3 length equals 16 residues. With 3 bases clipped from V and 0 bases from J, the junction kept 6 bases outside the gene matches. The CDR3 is CASSLERGASTDTQYF. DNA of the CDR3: TGTGCCAGCAGTTTGGAGCGGGGAGCTAGCACAGATACGCAGTATTTT.

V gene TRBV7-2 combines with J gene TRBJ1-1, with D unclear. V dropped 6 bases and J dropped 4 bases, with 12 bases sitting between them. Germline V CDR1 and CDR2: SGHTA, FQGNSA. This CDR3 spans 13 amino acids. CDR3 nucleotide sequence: TGTGCCAGCAGACCGCAAGTCGGCACTGAAGCTTTCTTT. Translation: CASRPQVGTEAFF.

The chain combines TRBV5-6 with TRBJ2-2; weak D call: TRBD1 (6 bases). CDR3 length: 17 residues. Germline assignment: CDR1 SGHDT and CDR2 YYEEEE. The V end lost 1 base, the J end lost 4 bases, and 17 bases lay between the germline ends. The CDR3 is CASSLWGTSFVTGELFF. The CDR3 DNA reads TGTGCCAGCAGCTTGTGGGGGACATCTTTCGTCACCGGGGAGCTGTTTTTT.

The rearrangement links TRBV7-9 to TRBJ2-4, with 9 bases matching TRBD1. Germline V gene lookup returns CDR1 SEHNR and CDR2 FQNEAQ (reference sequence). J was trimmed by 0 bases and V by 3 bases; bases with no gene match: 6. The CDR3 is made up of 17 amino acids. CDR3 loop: CASSLGQGLLAKNIQYF. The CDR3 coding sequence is TGTGCCAGCAGCTTGGGACAGGGATTACTAGCCAAAAACATTCAGTACTTC.

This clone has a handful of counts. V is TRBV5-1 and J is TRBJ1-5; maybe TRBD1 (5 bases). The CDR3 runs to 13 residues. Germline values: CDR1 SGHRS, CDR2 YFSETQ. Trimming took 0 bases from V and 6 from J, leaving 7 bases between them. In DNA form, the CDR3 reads TGCGCCAGCAGCTTGGGGGGCGGTCAGCCCCAGCATTTT. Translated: CASSLGGGQPQHF.

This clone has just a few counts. CDR3 protein: CSAGQAYYEQYF. The CDR3 DNA follows: TGCAGCGCTGGACAGGCCTATTACGAGCAGTACTTC. The rearrangement links TRBV29-1 to TRBJ2-7; 7 bases align to TRBD1. CDR3 length: 12 amino acids. Germline V CDR1 and CDR2: SQVTM, ANQGSEA. The J segment lost 4 bases and the V segment lost 7 bases, leaving 7 bases of the junction unmatched.